These 22 T cell receptor beta chains were sequenced from one sample in a study of blood T cell repertoires in COVID-19. The protocol was immunoSEQ multiplex PCR, while the TCRdb copy is restricted to in-frame clones and leaves out a portion. Among roughly 35,000 clones listed, approximately 82% were seen once. Sequenced material: peripheral blood. Receptor source: a woman aged 60-70 years with acute or convalescent COVID-19.

CDR3 loop: CASTAGTGHQPQHF. CDR3 sequence (DNA): TGTGCCAGTACTGCCGGGACAGGGCATCAGCCCCAGCATTTT. The rearrangement links TRBV19 to TRBJ1-5, with 9 bases matching TRBD1. The CDR3 length is 14 residues. Per the germline V gene, CDR1 is LNHDA and CDR2 is SQIVND (reference sequence). V lost 7 bases and J lost 5; bases outside the gene matches: 6.

V gene TRBV6-6 combines with J gene TRBJ2-5; 7 positions match TRBD2. After removal of 4 bases from V and 1 base from J, the junction contained 6 bases not matched to a gene. Germline CDR1 MNHNY, CDR2 SVGAGI (reference sequence). The CDR3 is made up of 15 amino acids. CDR3 amino acids: CASSWGSGPQETQYF. The CDR3 DNA sequence: TGTGCCAGCAGTTGGGGTAGCGGGCCCCAAGAGACCCAGTACTTC.

The chain combines TRBV24-1 with TRBJ2-3; D call uncertain. The CDR3 loop spans 14 amino acids. Trimming left V 6 bases short and J 2 bases short, with 11 bases between. CDR1 and CDR2 (germline): KGHDR, SFDVKD. CDR3 coding DNA: TGTGCCACCAGTATATCAACATCCACAGATACGCAGTATTTT. It encodes CATSISTSTDTQYF.

This rearrangement joins TRBV18 to TRBJ2-7; D may be TRBD2 (5 bases). The CDR3 is 15 amino acids. CDR1 is KGHSH, CDR2 LQKENI, per germline. V lost 0 bases and J 0 bases, leaving 9 bases between the germline ends. CDR3 region: CASSPPDGVSYEQYF. CDR3 nucleotide sequence: TGTGCCAGCTCACCACCTGACGGGGTCTCCTACGAGCAGTACTTC.

V and J are TRBV30 and TRBJ1-3; weak D call: TRBD1 (5 bases). This CDR3 is 13 amino acids long. Germline V lookup: CDR1 GTSNPN, CDR2 SVGIG (reference sequence). Trimming removed 5 bases at V and 8 bases at J, with 16 bases between. The CDR3 region is CAWETQGGDTIYF. The CDR3 DNA reads as TGTGCCTGGGAAACCCAGGGTGGGGACACCATATATTTT.

The chain links TRBV6-5 to TRBJ1-1; no clear D. The CDR3 is 12 amino acids. Germline CDR1 and CDR2: MNHEY and SVGAGI. V shed 7 bases and J shed 4 bases, with 10 bases lying between them. CDR3 bases: TGTGCCAGCAAAGATGGCGGCACTGAAGCTTTCTTT. Translating it yields CASKDGGTEAFF.

The CDR3 region has the DNA TGTGCCAGCAGTTTATTACCGGAGATTAGCAATCAGCCCCAGCATTTT. Translated: CASSLLPEISNQPQHF. The chain couples TRBV28 to TRBJ1-5; D gene ambiguous. The CDR3 contains 16 residues. Germline V gene lookup returns CDR1 MDHEN and CDR2 SYDVKM. V was shortened by 1 base and J by 0 bases, with 10 bases between the two germline ends.

This sequence joins TRBV5-6 and TRBJ2-7; D ambiguous. CDR1 is SGHDT, CDR2 YYEEEE, per germline. The CDR3 loop spans 14 amino acids. Trimming pared 2 bases from V and 2 bases from J, leaving 11 bases between. This CDR3 reads CASSFPQTPYEQYF. In DNA form, the CDR3 reads TGTGCCAGCAGCTTTCCACAAACCCCCTACGAGCAGTACTTC.

The chain has TRBV24-1 and TRBJ2-1; 7 nucleotides agree with TRBD1. There are 15 residues in the CDR3. Germline V gene lookup returns CDR1 KGHDR and CDR2 SFDVKD. V was pared by 4 bases and J by 6 bases, with 8 bases of the junction left unmatched. The CDR3 nucleotides read TGTGCCACCAGTGACCATACAGGGGACCCCAATGAGCAGTTCTTC. It codes for CATSDHTGDPNEQFF.

The rearrangement links TRBV5-6 to TRBJ2-1; TRBD1 matches at 10 bases. Unmatched junction bases numbered 7, after V lost 3 bases and J lost 7 bases. CDR1 and CDR2 from the germline V gene are SGHDT and YYEEEE. This CDR3 region has 15 residues. Written as DNA, the CDR3 is TGTGCCAGCAGCTCTCGACAGGGGGCTTTGAATGAGCAGTTCTTC. Residues: CASSSRQGALNEQFF.

This chain uses TRBV7-8 with TRBJ2-1, with a tentative D call TRBD1 (6 bases). The CDR3 has 13 residues. V shed 5 bases and J shed 9 bases, with 14 bases lying between them. Germline loops: CDR1 SGHVS, CDR2 FQNEAQ. The CDR3 coding sequence is TGTGCCAGCAGCGTACAGGGTCCGGGTGAGCAGTTCTTC. Protein sequence: CASSVQGPGEQFF.

This clone showed up just once. The V gene is TRBV5-6, the J gene TRBJ2-5; 10 bases match TRBD1. The V and J ends lost 4 bases and 2 bases, in that order; junction bases with no gene match: 5. The CDR3 is made up of 15 amino acids. From germline, CDR1 is SGHDT and CDR2 YYEEEE. The CDR3 DNA sequence: TGTGCCAGCAGCCCTGACAGGGGGCTTCAAGAGACCCAGTACTTC. This sequence encodes CASSPDRGLQETQYF.

The chain carries TRBV5-1 and TRBJ1-1; 9 nucleotides line up with TRBD1. CDR3 length: 13 residues. Trimming removed 4 bases from V and 10 bases from J; junction bases left unmatched: 8. The germline V gene has CDR1 SGHRS and CDR2 YFSETQ. Written as DNA, the CDR3 is TGCGCCAGCAGCCAAACAGGGGGCTCGGGAGCTTTCTTT. Protein: CASSQTGGSGAFF.

The genes are TRBV5-1 and TRBJ2-7, with D possibly being TRBD2 (6 bases). V was cut by 1 base and J by 2 bases, with 10 bases left in between. The CDR3 spans 14 residues. The germline V gene encodes CDR1 SGHRS and CDR2 YFSETQ. CDR3 coding DNA: TGCGCCAGCAGCTTGTCGGACTACCCCTACGAGCAGTACTTC. This translates into CASSLSDYPYEQYF.

The genes are TRBV2 and TRBJ2-3; 9 positions agree with TRBD1. The CDR3 is 18 amino acids. Per germline, CDR1 SNHLY and CDR2 FYNNEI. Germline trimming cut 0 bases from V and 6 bases from J; bases unmatched to any gene: 13. The CDR3 DNA reads TGTGCCAGCAGTGAAGCGCTTCTGGGGACAGGGTACGGGGATACGCAGTATTTT. Translated, it gives CASSEALLGTGYGDTQYF.

The V call is TRBV11-3, the J call TRBJ2-4, with D possibly matching TRBD2 (6 bases). The germline CDR1 and CDR2 sequences are SGHNT and YENEEA. The CDR3 sequence is 15 residues long. The V end lost 1 base, the J end lost 8 bases, and 15 bases lay between the germline ends. CDR3 loop: CASSLGQSQRDIQYF. The CDR3 nucleotides are TGTGCCAGCAGCTTAGGACAGTCCCAGCGGGACATTCAGTACTTC.

The V call is TRBV29-1, the J call TRBJ1-4, with 9 bases that match TRBD1. In germline, CDR1 is SQVTM, CDR2 ANQGSEA. The J segment lost 8 bases and the V segment lost 3 bases, leaving 4 bases of the junction unmatched. This CDR3 is built from 13 residues. CDR3 coding DNA: TGCAGCGTTGAGGGGACAGGGATAGAAAAACTGTTTTTT. This sequence encodes CSVEGTGIEKLFF.

This clone was picked up a small number of times. The rearrangement uses TRBV3-1 (or the pseudogene TRBV3-2) and TRBJ1-3; TRBD1 aligns across 8 bases. Per the germline V gene, CDR1 is LGHDT and CDR2 is YNNKEL (reference sequence). This CDR3 is built from 14 residues. J was trimmed by 8 bases and V by 4 bases; bases with no gene match: 7. DNA for the CDR3: TGTGCCAGCAGCCGCGGACAGGGTAGCGACACCATATATTTT. It codes for CASSRGQGSDTIYF.

This clone is judged medium-sized. CDR3 in amino acids: CASSLSGADEQYF. The CDR3, as DNA: TGTGCCAGCAGCTTGAGCGGGGCCGACGAGCAGTACTTC. The V gene is TRBV5-6, the J gene TRBJ2-7; TRBD2 matches 7 bases. The V and J ends lost 1 base and 5 bases, in that order; junction bases with no gene match: 3. The V gene's germline CDR1 is SGHDT and CDR2 YYEEEE. The CDR3 contains 13 residues.

The rearrangement uses TRBV19 and TRBJ2-1, with D maybe TRBD1 (7 bases). The CDR3 is 15 residues long. The germline V and J ends were trimmed by 8 bases and 5 bases, with 19 bases remaining between them. CDR1 and CDR2 from the germline V gene are LNHDA and SQIVND (reference sequence). CDR3 coding DNA: TGTGCCAGTCATGGAGGGGGCAGTGTAAACAATGAGCAGTTCTTC. Amino acid sequence: CASHGGGSVNNEQFF.

This chain joins TRBV11-2 and TRBJ2-7; 12 bases align to TRBD2. This CDR3 is built from 15 residues. Germline V gene data show CDR1 as SGHAT and CDR2 as FQNNGV. The V segment lost 5 bases and the J segment 8 bases; nucleotides outside the gene matches: 10. In DNA form, the CDR3 reads TGTGCCAGCAGCCCGACTAGCGGGGGCCATATCAAGCAGTACTTC. It translates to CASSPTSGGHIKQYF.

The J gene is TRBJ2-5, the V gene TRBV29-1; TRBD2 matches at 13 bases. The junction had 7 bases not matched to a gene; V was cut back by 6 bases and J by 0 bases. The CDR3 loop spans 16 amino acids. The germline CDR1 and CDR2 sequences are SQVTM and ANQGSEA. CDR3 region: CSVIGLAGAYQETQYF. The DNA of the CDR3 is TGCAGCGTCATCGGACTAGCGGGGGCGTACCAAGAGACCCAGTACTTC.